These 32 T cell receptor beta chains came from one sample sequenced in a study of shared clonotypes between healthy human individuals. Using immunoSEQ multiplex PCR, the repertoire was profiled, and TCRdb retains in-frame clones only, with some absent. Of millions of clones listed, around 96% were seen once; the top ten hold 0.9% to 1.3%. Terminally differentiated effector memory CD45RA+ cells were excluded by CCR7 positive selection of CD45RO-negative cells. The sequencing sample was made of naive CD8+ T cells sorted from blood. All receptors derive from a man between 18 and 35 years old in good health.

V usage is TRBV4-2 and J usage is TRBJ2-1; the match to TRBD1 covers 10 bases. CDR3 length equals 16 residues. Germline V gives CDR1 LGHNA, CDR2 YNFKEQ. The J segment lost 6 bases and the V segment lost 4 bases, leaving 9 bases of the junction unmatched. The CDR3 region has the DNA TGTGCCAGCAGCCCGCCCACCGGGACAGGGGTCAATGAGCAGTTCTTC. It specifies CASSPPTGTGVNEQFF.

The chain combines TRBV27 with TRBJ1-2, with D tentatively TRBD1 (5 bases). Per the germline V gene, CDR1 is MNHEY and CDR2 is SMNVEV (reference sequence). The CDR3 runs 19 residues. V was trimmed by 3 bases and J by 3 bases, leaving 26 bases between them. The chain's CDR3 is CASSFGSTGPGPMDYGYTF. In nucleotides, the CDR3 is TGTGCCAGCAGTTTTGGGTCAACCGGCCCGGGACCCATGGACTATGGCTACACCTTC.

This chain links TRBV10-1 with TRBJ2-7, with D uncertain. V dropped 0 bases and J dropped 0 bases, with 6 bases sitting between them. The CDR3 sequence is 14 residues long. CDR1 and CDR2 (germline): WNHNN, SYGVQD (reference sequence). The CDR3 region is CASSESRYSYEQYF. Here the CDR3 DNA reads TGCGCCAGCAGTGAGTCGCGGTACTCCTACGAGCAGTACTTC.

This sequence joins TRBV5-6 and TRBJ2-1, with 7 bases identical to TRBD2. The V and J ends lost 7 bases and 1 base, in that order; junction bases with no gene match: 8. Germline loops: CDR1 SGHDT, CDR2 YYEEEE. This CDR3 region has 15 residues. The CDR3 here is CASLNGGGSYNEQFF. In DNA form, the CDR3 reads TGTGCCAGCTTGAACGGCGGGGGTTCCTACAATGAGCAGTTCTTC.

Concerning this clone: At one boundary the junction diverges from the germline segment, which might be a read error. This chain connects TRBV29-1 to TRBJ1-2, with TRBD1 matching over 7 bases. The CDR3 extends over 13 amino acids. Germline V gene data show CDR1 as SQVTM and CDR2 as ANQGSEA. CDR3 in amino acids: CSVERTGGYGHTF. In nucleotides, the CDR3 is TGCAGCGTGGAAAGGACAGGCGGCTATGGCCACACCTTC.

The J gene is TRBJ2-5, the V gene TRBV13, with 11 bases that match TRBD2. Unmatched junction bases numbered 7, after V lost 2 bases and J lost 5 bases. Looked up from germline, CDR1 is PRHDT and CDR2 is FYEKMQ (reference sequence). This CDR3 contains 16 residues. The CDR3 here is CASSLTSGRNGETQYF. The CDR3 bases are TGTGCCAGCAGCTTAACTAGCGGGAGAAATGGCGAGACCCAGTACTTC. Using reference TRBV13 and TRBJ2-5 for the parts outside the CDR3, the full variable domain is AAGVIQSPRHLIKEKRETATLKCYPIPRHDTVYWYQQGPGQDPQFLISFYEKMQSDKGSIPDRFSAQQFSDYHSELNMSSLELGDSALYFCASSLTSGRNGETQYFGPGTRLLVL.

The rearrangement joins TRBV27 to TRBJ2-7, with 14 bases matching TRBD2. Unmatched junction bases numbered 8, after V lost 5 bases and J lost 5 bases. The CDR3 contains 16 residues. Germline-derived CDR1 and CDR2 are MNHEY and SMNVEV (reference sequence). The chain's CDR3 is CASSTGLAGGGNEQYF. Written as DNA, the CDR3 is TGTGCCAGCAGTACAGGACTAGCGGGGGGAGGGAACGAGCAGTACTTC.

The chain combines TRBV14 with TRBJ2-7, with a weak D call TRBD2 (5 bases). Germline V gene sequence: CDR1 SGHDN, CDR2 FVKESK. The CDR3 loop spans 16 amino acids. The V end lost 0 bases, the J end lost 3 bases, and 15 bases lay between the germline ends. DNA of the CDR3: TGTGCCAGCAGCCAAGAATCGGGTGCAGGACTCTACGAGCAGTACTTC. Protein: CASSQESGAGLYEQYF.

This clone was seen only once. This chain uses TRBV6-5 with TRBJ2-1; weak D call: TRBD1 (5 bases). CDR3 length equals 15 residues. CDR1 is MNHEY and CDR2 is SVGAGI in the germline V gene. V lost 0 bases and J 4 bases, leaving 10 bases between the germline ends. CDR3 amino acids: CASSYSQGIYNEQFF. CDR3 nucleotide sequence: TGTGCCAGCAGTTACTCGCAGGGAATTTACAATGAGCAGTTCTTC.

In DNA form, the CDR3 reads TGTGCCAGCAGTTACGGGGCGGGATTCTCCTACGAGCAGTACTTC. As protein: CASSYGAGFSYEQYF. The V call is TRBV6-5, the J call TRBJ2-7; weak D call: TRBD2 (6 bases). This CDR3 has 15 amino acids. The V gene lost 2 bases and the J gene lost 0 bases, with 11 bases spanning the gap. Germline V gene lookup returns CDR1 MNHEY and CDR2 SVGAGI.

The rearrangement links TRBV5-6 to TRBJ2-7; no reliable D call. Germline V CDR1 and CDR2: SGHDT, YYEEEE. Trimming shortened V by 1 base and J by 5 bases, and 13 bases separated the two germline ends. This CDR3 comprises 14 residues. This chain's CDR3 is CASSLWIFRHEQYF. For the CDR3, the DNA is TGTGCCAGCAGCTTGTGGATATTTCGGCACGAGCAGTACTTC. Using reference TRBV5-6 and TRBJ2-7 for the parts outside the CDR3, the full variable domain is DAGVTQSPTHLIKTRGQQVTLRCSPKSGHDTVSWYQQALGQGPQFIFQYYEEEERQRGNFPDRFSGHQFPNYSSELNVNALLLGDSALYLCASSLWIFRHEQYFGPGTRLTVT.

The rearrangement joins TRBV27 to TRBJ2-1, with D unresolved. V was trimmed by 3 bases and J by 3 bases, leaving 6 bases between them. Germline V lookup: CDR1 MNHEY, CDR2 SMNVEV (reference sequence). This CDR3 is 13 amino acids long. CDR3: CASSFTDYNEQFF. The CDR3 region has the DNA TGTGCCAGCAGTTTTACTGACTACAATGAGCAGTTCTTC.

The chain combines TRBV13 with TRBJ1-1, with D tentatively TRBD1 (6 bases). This CDR3 is 16 amino acids long. V lost 5 bases and J 4 bases, leaving 20 bases between the germline ends. Germline loops: CDR1 PRHDT, CDR2 FYEKMQ (reference sequence). The CDR3 region has the DNA TGTGCCAGCAGCCCTGCTGGGGAACAGGGTCTCACTGAAGCTTTCTTT. Protein product: CASSPAGEQGLTEAFF.

The chain has TRBV5-1 and TRBJ1-4; 8 nucleotides match TRBD1. The germline V gene has CDR1 SGHRS and CDR2 YFSETQ. V lost 4 bases to trimming and J lost 5 bases; unmatched junction nucleotides: 10. CDR3 size: 16 residues. The CDR3 protein is CASSHYRQGRNEKLFF. The CDR3 coding sequence is TGCGCCAGCAGCCACTATAGACAGGGGCGGAATGAAAAACTGTTTTTT.

This chain connects TRBV5-1 to TRBJ2-5; 13 bases match TRBD2. The DNA end lines up better with TRBJ2-7; the J call may be wrong. The CDR3 length is 14 residues. CDR1 SGHRS and CDR2 YFSETQ come from the germline V gene. CDR3 in DNA: TGCGCCAGCAGCGTGACTAGCGGGGGGTACGAGCAGTACTTC. As protein: CASSVTSGGYEQYF.

The V and J genes are TRBV19 and TRBJ1-1; D uncertain. This CDR3 is 12 amino acids long. With 5 bases removed from V and 3 bases from J, the gap between germline ends came to 7 bases. Germline CDR1 LNHDA, CDR2 SQIVND (reference sequence). CDR3: CASSPSYTEAFF. The CDR3 DNA reads as TGTGCCAGTAGTCCCTCGTACACTGAAGCTTTCTTT.

CDR3 sequence reads: CASSLALGNTEAFF. In DNA, the CDR3 is TGTGCCAGCAGCCTAGCCCTGGGGAACACTGAAGCTTTCTTT. The gene calls are TRBV4-2 and TRBJ1-1, with unresolved D. The CDR3 is made up of 14 amino acids. The germline V and J ends were trimmed by 4 bases and 1 base, with 10 bases remaining between them. Germline V gene sequence: CDR1 LGHNA, CDR2 YNFKEQ.

Notes on this clone: The identical CDR3 is also encoded by other nucleotide sequences in the sample. The J gene is TRBJ2-1, the V gene TRBV6-5; D is unclear. Trimming left V 3 bases short and J 0 bases short, with 6 bases between. Germline-derived CDR1 and CDR2 are MNHEY and SVGAGI. This CDR3 comprises 14 residues. This CDR3 reads CASSYKSSYNEQFF. CDR3 coding DNA: TGTGCCAGCAGTTATAAAAGCTCCTACAATGAGCAGTTCTTC.

This clone showed up just a few times. The chain links TRBV5-1 to TRBJ2-5; weak D call: TRBD1 (6 bases). Germline V gene lookup returns CDR1 SGHRS and CDR2 YFSETQ. The V end was cut by 4 bases, the J end by 4 bases, with 8 bases between. The CDR3 runs to 12 residues. The CDR3, as DNA: TGCGCCAGCAGCCCAGGGGTAGAGACCCAGTACTTC. This codes for CASSPGVETQYF.

The rearrangement links TRBV19 to TRBJ1-6; D possibly corresponds to TRBD1 (6 bases). Germline V gene data show CDR1 as LNHDA and CDR2 as SQIVND (reference sequence). CDR3 length: 14 amino acids. V was shortened by 10 bases and J by 2 bases, with 12 bases between the two germline ends. The CDR3 spells CATADSPYNSPLHF. As DNA, the CDR3 is TGTGCCACCGCGGACAGCCCCTATAATTCACCCCTCCACTTT.

Remarks on this clone: This clone may be a read error of a much larger clone one base away. The V gene is TRBV4-1, the J gene TRBJ2-7, with 9 bases matching TRBD1. CDR3 length: 13 amino acids. V shed 5 bases and J 3 bases; nucleotides not matched to a gene: 2. Germline V CDR1 and CDR2: MGHRA, YSYEKL. The CDR3 nucleotides are TGCGCCAGCAGCGTGGGACAGGGCTACGAGCAGTACTTC. Its translation: CASSVGQGYEQYF.

The chain combines TRBV2 with TRBJ2-7, with 8 bases matching TRBD1. Germline-derived CDR1 and CDR2 are SNHLY and FYNNEI. The CDR3 is 15 amino acids. Trimming took 1 base from V and 2 from J; bases not matched to a gene: 4. The CDR3 DNA reads TGTGCCAGCAGTGAAGAGGACAGGGCCACCTACGAGCAGTACTTC. The encoded protein is CASSEEDRATYEQYF.

The chain combines TRBV5-4 with TRBJ1-2, with D unclear. The CDR3 runs 14 residues. Germline loops: CDR1 SGHNT, CDR2 YYREEE (reference sequence). Trimming stripped 0 bases from V and 2 bases from J, with 8 bases between. Here the CDR3 DNA reads TGTGCCAGCAGCTTGGTTCACAGCAACTATGGCTACACCTTC. Its protein product is CASSLVHSNYGYTF.

This chain joins TRBV7-8 and TRBJ2-3, with D possibly being TRBD2 (5 bases). The CDR3 loop spans 19 amino acids. Trimming removed 1 base at V and 2 bases at J, with 22 bases between. The V gene's germline CDR1 is SGHVS and CDR2 FQNEAQ. The CDR3 sequence is CASSLVPPLQRPFTDTQYF. CDR3 coding DNA: TGTGCCAGCAGCTTAGTTCCGCCCCTCCAGCGGCCCTTCACAGATACGCAGTATTTT.

Of note for this clone: Other nucleotide sequences in the sample specify the same CDR3. The chain is built from TRBV27 and TRBJ2-7, with D perhaps matching TRBD2 (6 bases). This CDR3 comprises 14 residues. V lost 2 bases and J 2 bases, leaving 10 bases between the germline ends. Germline loops: CDR1 MNHEY, CDR2 SMNVEV (reference sequence). This CDR3 is CASSLAGRAYEQYF. The CDR3 nucleotides read TGTGCCAGCAGTTTAGCGGGGCGGGCCTACGAGCAGTACTTC.

Concerning this clone: Different DNA sequences within this sample yield the same CDR3. The chain couples TRBV27 to TRBJ2-7; D is tentatively TRBD1 or TRBD2 (5 bases each). The V end lost 3 bases, the J end lost 6 bases, and 12 bases lay between the germline ends. Germline V gene sequence: CDR1 MNHEY, CDR2 SMNVEV (reference sequence). The CDR3 totals 13 residues. The DNA of the CDR3 is TGTGCCAGCAGTTTGGACCCGAGGGGCGAGCAGTACTTC. It is translated as CASSLDPRGEQYF.

The chain joins TRBV7-9 to TRBJ2-7, with D tentatively TRBD2 (6 bases). Looked up from germline, CDR1 is SEHNR and CDR2 is FQNEAQ (reference sequence). The CDR3 is 17 amino acids. Trimming took off 3 bases at V and 4 bases at J, with 22 bases between the two ends. CDR3 sequence reads: CASSFGGETIPSYEQYF. CDR3 bases: TGTGCCAGCAGCTTCGGCGGGGAGACTATCCCTTCTTACGAGCAGTACTTC.

Details on this clone: This sample includes further DNA sequences coding for the same CDR3. The genes are TRBV19 and TRBJ2-3; TRBD2 matches at 9 bases. Germline V lookup: CDR1 LNHDA, CDR2 SQIVND (reference sequence). Trimming took 5 bases from V and 6 from J; bases not matched to a gene: 9. The CDR3 is made up of 15 amino acids. The CDR3 nucleotides are TGTGCCAGTAGTCTAGCGCGGGAGGGCCCTGATACGCAGTATTTT. It encodes CASSLAREGPDTQYF.

This clone was detected only a few times. The chain is built from TRBV4-1 and TRBJ1-1; 7 bases agree with TRBD1. The V gene's germline CDR1 is MGHRA and CDR2 YSYEKL. The CDR3 has 15 residues. The J segment lost 6 bases and the V segment lost 1 base, leaving 8 bases of the junction unmatched. CDR3 in amino acids: CASSQVDRLVSEAFF. For the CDR3, the DNA is TGCGCCAGCAGCCAAGTGGACAGGCTAGTCTCTGAAGCTTTCTTT.

The chain carries TRBV10-2 and TRBJ2-5; D unresolved. CDR1 and CDR2 from the germline V gene are WSHSY and SAAADI. The CDR3 runs 15 residues. Trimming cost V 0 bases and J 1 base, with 9 bases left between them. DNA for the CDR3: TGCGCCAGCAGTGAGTCGACTCTGGCCCAAGAGACCCAGTACTTC. It translates to CASSESTLAQETQYF.

The chain is built from TRBV5-6 and TRBJ2-1; weak D call: TRBD1 (8 bases). Trimming cost V 6 bases and J 4 bases, with 17 bases left between them. The CDR3 sequence is 15 residues long. Germline values: CDR1 SGHDT, CDR2 YYEEEE. The CDR3 DNA is TGTGCCAGCATCGAGGACAGGGAGGGGTACAATGAGCAGTTCTTC. Translation: CASIEDREGYNEQFF.

This chain uses TRBV4-1 with TRBJ2-5; 8 nucleotides align to TRBD1. The germline CDR1 and CDR2 sequences are MGHRA and YSYEKL. The CDR3 consists of 18 residues. J was trimmed by 1 base and V by 2 bases; bases with no gene match: 12. The chain's CDR3 is CASSQHFGGQGVQETQYF. The CDR3 DNA sequence: TGCGCCAGCAGCCAACATTTCGGAGGACAGGGTGTCCAAGAGACCCAGTACTTC.